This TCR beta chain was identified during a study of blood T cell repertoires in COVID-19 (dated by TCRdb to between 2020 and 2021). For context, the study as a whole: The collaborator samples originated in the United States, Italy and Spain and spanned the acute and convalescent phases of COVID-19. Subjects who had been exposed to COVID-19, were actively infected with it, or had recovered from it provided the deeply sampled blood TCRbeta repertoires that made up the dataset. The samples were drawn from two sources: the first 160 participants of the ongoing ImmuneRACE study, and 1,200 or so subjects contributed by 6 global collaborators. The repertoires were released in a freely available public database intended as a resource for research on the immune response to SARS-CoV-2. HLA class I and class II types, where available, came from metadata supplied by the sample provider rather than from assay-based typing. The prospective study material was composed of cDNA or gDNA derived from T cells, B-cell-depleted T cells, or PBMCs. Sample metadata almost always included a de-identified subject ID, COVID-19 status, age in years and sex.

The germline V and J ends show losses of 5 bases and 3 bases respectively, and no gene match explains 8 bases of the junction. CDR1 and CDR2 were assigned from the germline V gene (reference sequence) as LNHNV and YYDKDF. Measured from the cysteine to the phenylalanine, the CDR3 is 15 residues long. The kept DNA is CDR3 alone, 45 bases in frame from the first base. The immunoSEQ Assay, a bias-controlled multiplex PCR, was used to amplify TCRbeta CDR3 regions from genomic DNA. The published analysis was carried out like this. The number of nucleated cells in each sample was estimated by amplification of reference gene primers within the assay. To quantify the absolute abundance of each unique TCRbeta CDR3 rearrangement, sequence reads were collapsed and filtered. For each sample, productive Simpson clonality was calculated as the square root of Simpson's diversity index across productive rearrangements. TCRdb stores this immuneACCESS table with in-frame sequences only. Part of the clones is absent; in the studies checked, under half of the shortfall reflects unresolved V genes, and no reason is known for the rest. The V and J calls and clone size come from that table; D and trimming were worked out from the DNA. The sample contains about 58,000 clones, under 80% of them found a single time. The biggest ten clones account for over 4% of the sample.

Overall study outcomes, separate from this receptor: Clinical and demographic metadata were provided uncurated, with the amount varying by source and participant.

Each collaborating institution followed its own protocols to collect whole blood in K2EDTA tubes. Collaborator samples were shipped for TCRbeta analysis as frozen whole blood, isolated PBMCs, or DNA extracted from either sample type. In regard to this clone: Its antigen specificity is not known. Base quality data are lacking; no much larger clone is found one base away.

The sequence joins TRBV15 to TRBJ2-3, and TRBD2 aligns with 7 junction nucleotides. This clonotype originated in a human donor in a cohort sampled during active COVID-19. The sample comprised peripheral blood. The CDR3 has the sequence CATSGEGWTTDTQYF. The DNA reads TGTGCCACCAGCGGGGAGGGTTGGACGACAGATACGCAGTATTTT.